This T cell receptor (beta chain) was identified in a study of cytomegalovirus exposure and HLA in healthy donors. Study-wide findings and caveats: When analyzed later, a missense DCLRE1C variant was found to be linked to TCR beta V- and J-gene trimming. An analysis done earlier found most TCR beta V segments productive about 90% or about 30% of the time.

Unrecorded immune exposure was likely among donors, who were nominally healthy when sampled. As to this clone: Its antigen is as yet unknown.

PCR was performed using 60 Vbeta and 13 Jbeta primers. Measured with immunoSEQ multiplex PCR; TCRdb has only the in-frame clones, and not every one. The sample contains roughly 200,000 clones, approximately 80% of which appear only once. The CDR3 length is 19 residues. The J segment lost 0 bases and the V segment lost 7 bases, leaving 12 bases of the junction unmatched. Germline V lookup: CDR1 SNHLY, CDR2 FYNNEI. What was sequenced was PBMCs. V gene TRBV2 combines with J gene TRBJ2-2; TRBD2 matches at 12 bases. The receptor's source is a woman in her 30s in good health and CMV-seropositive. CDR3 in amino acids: CASTEGPASGGANTGELFF. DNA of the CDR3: TGTGCCAGCACCGAAGGGCCGGCTAGCGGGGGGGCGAACACCGGGGAGCTGTTTTTT.